These T cell receptor beta chains were read from a single sample in a study of blood T cell repertoires in COVID-19. Repertoires were generated with immunoSEQ multiplex PCR, while TCRdb's copy carries only in-frame clones and drops some. The sample has 200,000 to 300,000 clones, about nine tenths seen once. Material for sequencing was peripheral blood. Receptors originate from a woman between 35 and 50 years old with acute or convalescent COVID-19. Each CDR3 is given with its conserved first and last residue. The order of the fields is J gene, D gene, V gene, clone size, CDR3 protein, CDR3 DNA. A D gene is named only where the DNA matches it firmly. Only part of the rows carry a size: once, few, many, or a class if the clone is expanded.

J gene: TRBJ1-5
D gene: -
V gene: TRBV5-6
clone size: -
CDR3 protein: CASSLASGQPQHF
CDR3 DNA: TGTGCCAGCAGCTTGGCCAGCGGGCAGCCCCAGCATTTT

J gene: TRBJ2-3
D gene: -
V gene: TRBV9
clone size: -
CDR3 protein: CASSVGGLADTQYF
CDR3 DNA: TGTGCCAGCAGCGTGGGGGGGCTGGCAGATACGCAGTATTTT

J gene: TRBJ1-6
D gene: -
V gene: TRBV15
clone size: -
CDR3 protein: CATSRVPNSPLHF
CDR3 DNA: TGTGCCACCAGCAGAGTCCCGAATTCACCCCTCCACTTT

J gene: TRBJ2-1
D gene: -
V gene: TRBV6-1
clone size: -
CDR3 protein: CASSERSGGWDEQFF
CDR3 DNA: TGTGCCAGCAGTGAAAGATCGGGGGGCTGGGATGAGCAGTTCTTC

J gene: TRBJ1-2
D gene: -
V gene: TRBV2
clone size: once
CDR3 protein: CASLTAYGYTF
CDR3 DNA: TGTGCCAGCTTGACAGCCTATGGCTACACCTTC

J gene: TRBJ1-5
D gene: TRBD1
V gene: TRBV2
clone size: -
CDR3 protein: CATQGAEGQPQHF
CDR3 DNA: TGTGCCACCCAGGGGGCAGAGGGTCAGCCCCAGCATTTT

J gene: TRBJ2-5
D gene: -
V gene: TRBV9
clone size: -
CDR3 protein: CASSVESNRVQETQYF
CDR3 DNA: TGTGCCAGCAGCGTGGAATCTAACAGGGTCCAAGAGACCCAGTACTTC

J gene: TRBJ1-1
D gene: -
V gene: TRBV2
clone size: once
CDR3 protein: CASSAGLNTEAFF
CDR3 DNA: TGTGCCAGCAGTGCAGGGCTGAACACTGAAGCTTTCTTT

J gene: TRBJ2-2
D gene: -
V gene: TRBV10-3
clone size: -
CDR3 protein: CAISPGSHTGELFF
CDR3 DNA: TGTGCCATCAGCCCAGGGTCTCACACCGGGGAGCTGTTTTTT

J gene: TRBJ2-3
D gene: -
V gene: TRBV6-1
clone size: -
CDR3 protein: CASSEDRGTIQGNF
CDR3 DNA: TGTGCCAGCAGTGAAGATCGGGGCACTATACAGGGCAATTTT

J gene: TRBJ2-3
D gene: -
V gene: TRBV5-1
clone size: -
CDR3 protein: CASSRDSTDTQYF
CDR3 DNA: TGCGCCAGCAGCCGGGACTCCACAGATACGCAGTATTTT

J gene: TRBJ2-5
D gene: TRBD1
V gene: TRBV7-8
clone size: -
CDR3 protein: CASSFGQGQETQYF
CDR3 DNA: TGTGCCAGCAGCTTCGGACAGGGTCAGGAGACCCAGTACTTC

J gene: TRBJ2-5
D gene: -
V gene: TRBV11-2
clone size: -
CDR3 protein: CASGGAYETQYF
CDR3 DNA: TGTGCCAGCGGGGGGGCATACGAGACCCAGTACTTC

J gene: TRBJ1-2
D gene: -
V gene: TRBV4-2
clone size: -
CDR3 protein: CASSQEVGRVFHGYTF
CDR3 DNA: TGTGCCAGCAGCCAAGAAGTAGGCAGGGTTTTTCATGGCTACACCTTC

J gene: TRBJ1-2
D gene: TRBD1
V gene: TRBV2
clone size: -
CDR3 protein: CASRVESGGAGYGYTF
CDR3 DNA: TGTGCCAGCCGAGTGGAGTCAGGGGGCGCAGGCTATGGCTACACCTTC

J gene: TRBJ2-1
D gene: -
V gene: TRBV24-1
clone size: -
CDR3 protein: CATSDLPAYNEQFF
CDR3 DNA: TGTGCCACCAGTGATTTGCCAGCCTACAATGAGCAGTTCTTC

J gene: TRBJ1-2
D gene: TRBD1
V gene: TRBV30
clone size: -
CDR3 protein: CAWSDRTGGTVDYGYTF
CDR3 DNA: TGTGCCTGGAGTGACCGGACAGGGGGCACGGTAGACTATGGCTACACCTTC

J gene: TRBJ1-4
D gene: TRBD1
V gene: TRBV27
clone size: -
CDR3 protein: CASSEVYTGGLNEKLFF
CDR3 DNA: TGTGCCAGCAGTGAAGTTTACACAGGGGGGCTTAATGAAAAACTGTTTTTT

J gene: TRBJ1-2
D gene: TRBD1
V gene: TRBV5-1
clone size: -
CDR3 protein: CASSGGTGPYGYTF
CDR3 DNA: TGCGCCAGCAGCGGCGGGACAGGACCTTATGGCTACACCTTC

J gene: TRBJ2-1
D gene: TRBD1
V gene: TRBV24-1
clone size: -
CDR3 protein: CATSDRDRVRNNEQFF
CDR3 DNA: TGTGCCACCAGTGACCGGGACAGGGTCCGAAACAATGAGCAGTTCTTC

J gene: TRBJ1-4
D gene: -
V gene: TRBV19
clone size: -
CDR3 protein: CASSPWGGRVTNEKLFF
CDR3 DNA: TGTGCCAGTAGTCCCTGGGGGGGGCGCGTGACTAATGAAAAACTGTTTTTT

J gene: TRBJ1-5
D gene: -
V gene: TRBV18
clone size: -
CDR3 protein: CASSPAGDQPQHF
CDR3 DNA: TGTGCCAGCTCACCAGCAGGGGACCAGCCCCAGCATTTT

J gene: TRBJ2-3
D gene: -
V gene: TRBV7-9
clone size: -
CDR3 protein: CASSLGPDTQYF
CDR3 DNA: TGTGCCAGCAGCTTAGGGCCAGATACGCAGTATTTT

J gene: TRBJ2-1
D gene: TRBD2
V gene: TRBV28
clone size: -
CDR3 protein: CASDRFQSGGSYNEQFF
CDR3 DNA: TGTGCCAGCGATAGATTCCAAAGCGGGGGGTCCTACAATGAGCAGTTCTTC

J gene: TRBJ2-5
D gene: TRBD1
V gene: TRBV4-1
clone size: -
CDR3 protein: CASSQPRDRGETQYF
CDR3 DNA: TGCGCCAGCAGCCAACCTCGGGACAGGGGGGAGACCCAGTACTTC

J gene: TRBJ1-1
D gene: TRBD1
V gene: TRBV9
clone size: -
CDR3 protein: CASRPGQGTNTEAFF
CDR3 DNA: TGTGCCAGCAGGCCCGGACAGGGGACGAACACTGAAGCTTTCTTT

J gene: TRBJ2-5
D gene: TRBD1
V gene: TRBV7-6
clone size: -
CDR3 protein: CASSSRTGAQETQYF
CDR3 DNA: TGTGCCAGCAGCTCCCGAACAGGGGCCCAAGAGACCCAGTACTTC

J gene: TRBJ1-1
D gene: -
V gene: TRBV19
clone size: -
CDR3 protein: CASSIAGYTEAFF
CDR3 DNA: TGTGCCAGTAGTATAGCTGGCTACACTGAAGCTTTCTTT

J gene: TRBJ2-5
D gene: -
V gene: TRBV11-1
clone size: -
CDR3 protein: CASSLGLQQETQYF
CDR3 DNA: TGTGCCAGCAGCTTGGGACTTCAACAAGAGACCCAGTACTTC

J gene: TRBJ1-1
D gene: -
V gene: TRBV5-8
clone size: -
CDR3 protein: CASSLGGRPNTEAFF
CDR3 DNA: TGTGCCAGCAGCCTAGGCGGCCGACCGAACACTGAAGCTTTCTTT

J gene: TRBJ1-6
D gene: TRBD1
V gene: TRBV5-1
clone size: -
CDR3 protein: CASSAAGGASYNSPLHF
CDR3 DNA: TGCGCCAGCAGCGCTGCAGGGGGCGCTTCCTATAATTCACCCCTCCACTTT

J gene: TRBJ2-5
D gene: TRBD2
V gene: TRBV5-1
clone size: -
CDR3 protein: CASSSGTSGPQETQYF
CDR3 DNA: TGCGCCAGCAGCTCCGGGACTAGCGGGCCCCAAGAGACCCAGTACTTC

J gene: TRBJ1-1
D gene: -
V gene: TRBV13
clone size: -
CDR3 protein: CASSLLGLTGSGTEAFF
CDR3 DNA: TGTGCCAGCAGCTTACTGGGACTTACCGGGTCGGGGACTGAAGCTTTCTTT

J gene: TRBJ1-2
D gene: -
V gene: TRBV9
clone size: -
CDR3 protein: CASSGGGNGYTF
CDR3 DNA: TGTGCCAGCAGCGGCGGGGGGAATGGCTACACCTTC

J gene: TRBJ1-3
D gene: TRBD1
V gene: TRBV4-1
clone size: once
CDR3 protein: CASSHSSPGTAGNTIYF
CDR3 DNA: TGCGCCAGCAGCCACTCTTCACCCGGGACAGCCGGAAACACCATATATTTT

J gene: TRBJ2-1
D gene: TRBD2
V gene: TRBV5-4
clone size: -
CDR3 protein: CASSLGSSGGPVHNEQFF
CDR3 DNA: TGTGCCAGCAGCTTGGGTAGTAGCGGGGGGCCAGTTCACAATGAGCAGTTCTTC

J gene: TRBJ2-5
D gene: -
V gene: TRBV21-1
clone size: -
CDR3 protein: CASRKRGLQETQYF
CDR3 DNA: TGTGCCAGCAGGAAGCGGGGGCTCCAAGAGACCCAGTACTTC

J gene: TRBJ1-1
D gene: -
V gene: TRBV2
clone size: -
CDR3 protein: CASCRKPFATFF
CDR3 DNA: TGTGCCAGCTGTAGAAAACCCTTCGCAACTTTCTTT

J gene: TRBJ1-2
D gene: -
V gene: TRBV6-2/TRBV6-3
clone size: -
CDR3 protein: CASSLVGLANYGYTF
CDR3 DNA: TGTGCCAGCAGTTTAGTGGGACTAGCTAACTATGGCTACACCTTC

J gene: TRBJ2-2
D gene: -
V gene: TRBV7-8
clone size: once
CDR3 protein: CASSPRGGVNTGELFF
CDR3 DNA: TGTGCCAGCAGCCCCCGGGGCGGGGTCAACACCGGGGAGCTGTTTTTT

J gene: TRBJ2-1
D gene: -
V gene: TRBV10-2
clone size: -
CDR3 protein: CASRGRGDLDNEQFF
CDR3 DNA: TGCGCCAGCAGGGGCAGGGGGGACCTGGACAATGAGCAGTTCTTC

J gene: TRBJ1-2
D gene: -
V gene: TRBV7-9
clone size: -
CDR3 protein: CASSRGSNYGYTF
CDR3 DNA: TGTGCCAGCAGCAGAGGCTCTAACTATGGCTACACCTTC